These 6 T cell receptor beta chains were all obtained from the same sample, sequenced in a study of blood T cell repertoires in COVID-19. TCRdb keeps only in-frame clones here, not all; method: immunoSEQ multiplex PCR. This sample has about 110,000 clones, with about 80% found just once. Sequenced input: peripheral blood. Source of these receptors: a woman in her 70s with acute or convalescent COVID-19.

The chain is built from TRBV19 and TRBJ2-1; D might be TRBD2 (5 bases). V was pared by 3 bases and J by 8 bases, with 11 bases between. The germline gives CDR1 LNHDA, CDR2 SQIVND (reference sequence). This CDR3 is built from 13 residues. The CDR3 region has the DNA TGTGCCAGTAGTATCGCTCTAGCTGATGAGCAGTTCTTC. It encodes CASSIALADEQFF.

The V and J genes are TRBV6-4 and TRBJ2-7; the D gene is possibly TRBD2 (5 bases). The CDR3 is made up of 15 amino acids. From germline, CDR1 is MRHNA and CDR2 SNTAGT. V dropped 9 bases and J dropped 3 bases, with 21 bases sitting between them. In nucleotides, the CDR3 is TGTGCCAGTAGAGGGCCATGGGAGAGATTCTACGAGCAGTACTTC. Translating it yields CASRGPWERFYEQYF.

The chain employs TRBV7-9 and TRBJ1-1, with D possibly being TRBD1 (6 bases). Trimming removed 5 bases at V and 0 bases at J, with 13 bases between. The CDR3 loop spans 15 amino acids. CDR1 and CDR2 (germline): SEHNR, FQNEAQ (reference sequence). CDR3 nucleotide sequence: TGTGCCAGCAGCCCAAACAGGGCGATGAACACTGAAGCTTTCTTT. It encodes CASSPNRAMNTEAFF.

The V call is TRBV19, the J call TRBJ2-2, with TRBD2 identical over 10 bases. Germline lookup yields CDR1 LNHDA and CDR2 SQIVND (reference sequence). J gave up 0 bases and V 7 bases, and 8 bases lay outside the gene matches. This CDR3 region has 17 residues. As DNA, the CDR3 is TGTGCCAGTAAAGGGCTAGCGGGAGAGTCGAACACCGGGGAGCTGTTTTTT. Its translation is CASKGLAGESNTGELFF.

V gene TRBV14 combines with J gene TRBJ2-7; 12 nucleotides agree with TRBD2. The CDR3 consists of 15 residues. Losses at the gene ends were 6 bases for V and 3 bases for J; bases not matched to a gene: 6. Germline V gives CDR1 SGHDN, CDR2 FVKESK. The CDR3 spells CASSTGLAGYYEQYV. The DNA for the CDR3 is TGTGCCAGCAGTACAGGACTAGCGGGATACTACGAGCAGTACGTC.

The rearrangement uses TRBV1 and TRBJ2-5; TRBD2, as called in the table, went unchecked against the DNA. TRBV1 is termed a pseudogene. This CDR3 has 17 amino acids. CDR3 nucleotides: TGCACCAGCTTTAGTACTAGCGGGAGGATGGGGCAAGAGACCCAGTACTTC. This gives the protein CTSFSTSGRMGQETQYF.